Listed below are T cell receptor beta chains from one sample, sequenced in a study of blood T cell repertoires in COVID-19. Repertoires were generated with immunoSEQ multiplex PCR, while TCRdb's copy carries only in-frame clones and drops some. The data show 200,000 to 300,000 clones, around 86% seen once. Source material: peripheral blood. These receptor sequences come from a woman aged 60-75 years with COVID-19, enrolled during active disease. Each CDR3 is given with its conserved first and last residue. Each record gives: clone size, J gene, D gene, V gene, CDR3 protein, CDR3 DNA. A D gene is named only where the DNA matches it firmly. Clone size, where shown, is once, few, many, or a class for clones that have expanded.

clone_size: -; j_call: TRBJ1-1; d_call: TRBD1; v_call: TRBV19; cdr3_aa: CASSMGTGVRNTEAFF; cdr3_nt: TGTGCCAGTAGTATGGGGACAGGGGTAAGGAACACTGAAGCTTTCTTT
clone_size: -; j_call: TRBJ1-3; d_call: -; v_call: TRBV29-1; cdr3_aa: CSVEERNTIYF; cdr3_nt: TGCAGCGTTGAGGAGCGGAACACCATATATTTT
clone_size: -; j_call: TRBJ1-2; d_call: TRBD1; v_call: TRBV28; cdr3_aa: CASRPTDRGLGGYTF; cdr3_nt: TGTGCCAGCAGACCCACGGACAGGGGGCTCGGGGGCTACACCTTC
clone_size: few; j_call: TRBJ2-2; d_call: -; v_call: TRBV3-1/TRBV3-2; cdr3_aa: CASSQDNRQTGELFF; cdr3_nt: TGTGCCAGCAGCCAAGATAACCGACAGACCGGGGAGCTGTTTTTT
clone_size: -; j_call: TRBJ1-4; d_call: TRBD1; v_call: TRBV29-1; cdr3_aa: CSVAGTGFEKLFF; cdr3_nt: TGCAGCGTTGCCGGGACAGGGTTTGAAAAACTGTTTTTT
clone_size: -; j_call: TRBJ2-7; d_call: TRBD2; v_call: TRBV30; cdr3_aa: CAWSVLQAGGEQYF; cdr3_nt: TGTGCCTGGAGTGTACTCCAGGCGGGGGGGGAGCAGTACTTC
clone_size: -; j_call: TRBJ1-2; d_call: TRBD1; v_call: TRBV18; cdr3_aa: CASSPETGNYGYTF; cdr3_nt: TGTGCCAGCTCACCAGAGACAGGGAACTATGGCTACACCTTC
clone_size: -; j_call: TRBJ2-1; d_call: TRBD2; v_call: TRBV11-3; cdr3_aa: CASSPAGGSEQFF; cdr3_nt: TGTGCCAGCAGCCCTGCGGGGGGGTCTGAGCAGTTCTTC
clone_size: -; j_call: TRBJ1-1; d_call: -; v_call: TRBV6-5; cdr3_aa: CASRRGGNTEAFF; cdr3_nt: TGTGCCAGCCGAAGAGGGGGAAACACTGAAGCTTTCTTT
clone_size: -; j_call: TRBJ2-2; d_call: TRBD2; v_call: TRBV28; cdr3_aa: CASSEGLAGVLELGELFF; cdr3_nt: TGTGCCAGCAGTGAAGGACTAGCGGGAGTTCTTGAGCTCGGGGAGCTGTTTTTT
clone_size: -; j_call: TRBJ2-4; d_call: TRBD2; v_call: TRBV6-2/TRBV6-3; cdr3_aa: CASSFPPLAGVTNIQYF; cdr3_nt: TGTGCCAGCAGTTTTCCTCCACTAGCGGGAGTAACGAACATTCAGTACTTC
clone_size: few; j_call: TRBJ1-4; d_call: TRBD1; v_call: TRBV19; cdr3_aa: CASSGQGATNEKLFF; cdr3_nt: TGTGCCAGTAGTGGACAGGGTGCAACTAATGAAAAACTGTTTTTT
clone_size: few; j_call: TRBJ1-5; d_call: -; v_call: TRBV27; cdr3_aa: CASSANQGQPQHF; cdr3_nt: TGTGCCAGCAGTGCCAACCAGGGTCAGCCCCAGCATTTT
clone_size: -; j_call: TRBJ2-3; d_call: -; v_call: TRBV7-8; cdr3_aa: CASSSPTGFTDTQYF; cdr3_nt: TGTGCCAGCAGCTCACCGACAGGATTCACAGATACGCAGTATTTT
clone_size: few; j_call: TRBJ1-1; d_call: -; v_call: TRBV30; cdr3_aa: CAWSVRIEAFF; cdr3_nt: TGTGCCTGGAGTGTCAGGATTGAAGCTTTCTTT
clone_size: -; j_call: TRBJ2-3; d_call: -; v_call: TRBV5-1; cdr3_aa: CASSLPAATDTQYF; cdr3_nt: TGCGCCAGCAGCTTGCCAGCGGCCACAGATACGCAGTATTTT
clone_size: -; j_call: TRBJ2-1; d_call: TRBD2; v_call: TRBV5-5; cdr3_aa: CASSPGLAMLSYNEQFF; cdr3_nt: TGTGCCAGCAGCCCGGGACTAGCGATGTTATCCTACAATGAGCAGTTCTTC
clone_size: -; j_call: TRBJ2-5; d_call: -; v_call: TRBV4-3; cdr3_aa: CASSQDLRGSGETQYF; cdr3_nt: TGCGCCAGCAGCCAAGATCTAAGGGGATCGGGAGAGACCCAGTACTTC
clone_size: -; j_call: TRBJ2-6; d_call: -; v_call: TRBV10-3; cdr3_aa: CAIAGTPGSGANVLTF; cdr3_nt: TGTGCCATCGCCGGGACTCCGGGCTCTGGGGCCAACGTCCTGACTTTC
clone_size: few; j_call: TRBJ1-2; d_call: -; v_call: TRBV4-2; cdr3_aa: CASSQVEDGGSGYTF; cdr3_nt: TGTGCCAGCAGCCAAGTCGAGGACGGAGGAAGTGGCTACACCTTC
clone_size: few; j_call: TRBJ2-7; d_call: -; v_call: TRBV9; cdr3_aa: CASSVGAGSSYEQYF; cdr3_nt: TGTGCCAGCAGCGTAGGGGCGGGGAGCTCCTACGAGCAGTACTTC
clone_size: few; j_call: TRBJ1-5; d_call: TRBD1; v_call: TRBV2; cdr3_aa: CASSEDRGSNQPQHF; cdr3_nt: TGTGCCAGCAGTGAAGACAGGGGAAGCAATCAGCCCCAGCATTTT
clone_size: once; j_call: TRBJ1-1; d_call: TRBD1; v_call: TRBV6-4; cdr3_aa: CASSDGTGKQNTEAFF; cdr3_nt: TGTGCCAGCAGTGACGGGACAGGGAAACAGAACACTGAAGCTTTCTTT
clone_size: few; j_call: TRBJ2-3; d_call: -; v_call: TRBV7-3; cdr3_aa: CASSLTRATDTQYF; cdr3_nt: TGTGCCAGCAGCTTAACGAGGGCCACAGATACGCAGTATTTT
clone_size: -; j_call: TRBJ2-2; d_call: -; v_call: TRBV7-8; cdr3_aa: CASSWGRVQNTGELFF; cdr3_nt: TGTGCCAGCAGCTGGGGGCGGGTCCAGAACACCGGGGAGCTGTTTTTT
clone_size: few; j_call: TRBJ2-7; d_call: TRBD2; v_call: TRBV7-2; cdr3_aa: CASRRTGTSNHEQYF; cdr3_nt: TGTGCCAGCAGGAGAACCGGGACTAGCAACCACGAGCAGTACTTC
clone_size: -; j_call: TRBJ1-1; d_call: TRBD1; v_call: TRBV19; cdr3_aa: CASSVNRDSRPEAFF; cdr3_nt: TGTGCCAGTAGTGTAAACCGGGACAGCCGGCCTGAAGCTTTCTTT
clone_size: -; j_call: TRBJ2-7; d_call: -; v_call: TRBV3-1/TRBV3-2; cdr3_aa: CASSQDLARTYEQYF; cdr3_nt: TGTGCCAGCAGCCAAGATCTTGCTAGAACCTACGAGCAGTACTTC
clone_size: -; j_call: TRBJ2-2; d_call: TRBD1; v_call: TRBV9; cdr3_aa: CASSVRQGRNTGELFF; cdr3_nt: TGTGCCAGCAGCGTGAGACAGGGTCGGAACACCGGGGAGCTGTTTTTT
clone_size: -; j_call: TRBJ1-5; d_call: -; v_call: TRBV27; cdr3_aa: CASSFRGNQPQHF; cdr3_nt: TGTGCCAGCAGTTTTAGAGGCAATCAGCCCCAGCATTTT
clone_size: -; j_call: TRBJ1-2; d_call: TRBD1; v_call: TRBV25-1; cdr3_aa: CASSGDRGYYGYTF; cdr3_nt: TGTGCCAGCAGTGGGGACAGGGGGTACTATGGCTACACCTTC
clone_size: -; j_call: TRBJ2-1; d_call: TRBD2; v_call: TRBV15; cdr3_aa: CATSNKGTSAYNEQFF; cdr3_nt: TGTGCCACCAGCAATAAGGGGACTAGCGCATACAATGAGCAGTTCTTC
clone_size: once; j_call: TRBJ2-1; d_call: -; v_call: TRBV4-2; cdr3_aa: CASSLRIAGVSYNEQFF; cdr3_nt: TGTGCCAGCAGCCTACGGATTGCGGGTGTCTCCTACAATGAGCAGTTCTTC
clone_size: -; j_call: TRBJ2-1; d_call: TRBD2; v_call: TRBV2; cdr3_aa: CASTMTSGDNNEQFF; cdr3_nt: TGTGCCAGCACCATGACTAGCGGGGACAACAATGAGCAGTTCTTC
clone_size: -; j_call: TRBJ1-4; d_call: -; v_call: TRBV5-1; cdr3_aa: CASSPEANEKLFF; cdr3_nt: TGCGCCAGCAGCCCTGAGGCTAATGAAAAACTGTTTTTT
clone_size: -; j_call: TRBJ2-5; d_call: -; v_call: TRBV5-1; cdr3_aa: CASSLGPSAFRETQYF; cdr3_nt: TGCGCCAGCAGCTTGGGGCCTAGCGCCTTTAGGGAGACCCAGTACTTC
clone_size: -; j_call: TRBJ2-7; d_call: TRBD1; v_call: TRBV4-3; cdr3_aa: CASSQDLDRGPGEQYF; cdr3_nt: TGCGCCAGCAGCCAAGACTTGGACAGGGGGCCGGGAGAGCAGTACTTC
clone_size: -; j_call: TRBJ1-1; d_call: -; v_call: TRBV28; cdr3_aa: CASRAAGVENTEAFF; cdr3_nt: TGTGCCAGCAGGGCCGCGGGGGTAGAGAACACTGAAGCTTTCTTT
clone_size: once; j_call: TRBJ1-3; d_call: TRBD1; v_call: TRBV29-1; cdr3_aa: CSVAGTGRNTIYF; cdr3_nt: TGCAGCGTTGCGGGGACAGGGCGAAACACCATATATTTT